The present entry profiles one T cell receptor (beta chain) with its context. Its cognate antigen is unknown. This sample stems from a study of T-cell memory formation after mild COVID-19. Turning to the study itself: In these data, TCR clusters were largely donor specific.

TCR alpha and TCR beta cDNA libraries carrying sample barcodes and UMIs were produced by 5'RACE using constant-segment primers. TCRdb analysed the 5' RACE reads with MiXCR anew, one entry per CDR3 protein. Of some 68,000 distinct CDR3 sequences in the sample, around 17% were seen once. Broader study findings: Confirmation of SARS-CoV-2 specificity was lacking for second-wave clones peaking day 37.

This CDR3 comprises 14 residues. The V and J ends lost 5 bases and 7 bases respectively, with 14 bases between them. Germline V CDR1 and CDR2: SGHVS, FNYEAQ. This clonotype originated in an adult woman who had mild COVID-19 (a few samples of this study predate the infection). Cell type and time point are not known. The source material was PBMCs or a T cell subset sorted from them (not recorded which). The gene calls are TRBV7-6 and TRBJ1-4; D uncertain. CDR3 nucleotide sequence: TGTGCCAGCAGCCCGACTTCGGGTTTTGAAAAACTGTTTTTT. This gives the protein CASSPTSGFEKLFF.